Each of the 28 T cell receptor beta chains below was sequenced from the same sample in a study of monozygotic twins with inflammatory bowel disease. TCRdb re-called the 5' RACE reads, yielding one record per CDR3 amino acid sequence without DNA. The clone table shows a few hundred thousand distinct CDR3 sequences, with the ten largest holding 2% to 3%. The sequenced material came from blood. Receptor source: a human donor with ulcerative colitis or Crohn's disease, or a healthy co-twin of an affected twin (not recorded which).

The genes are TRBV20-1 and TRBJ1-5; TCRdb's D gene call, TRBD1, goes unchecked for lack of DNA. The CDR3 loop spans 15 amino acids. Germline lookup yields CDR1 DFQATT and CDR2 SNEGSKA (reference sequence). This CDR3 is CSATRDSRSNQPQHF.

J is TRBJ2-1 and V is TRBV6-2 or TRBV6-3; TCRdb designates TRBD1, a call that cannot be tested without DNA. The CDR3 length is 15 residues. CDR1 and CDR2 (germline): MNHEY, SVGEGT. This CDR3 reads CASLLGQNSYNEQFF.

This CDR3 reads CASSDALLRQFF. V gene TRBV3-1 combines with J gene TRBJ2-1. The length of the CDR3 is 12 residues. Per the germline V gene, CDR1 is LGHDT and CDR2 is YNNKEL (reference sequence).

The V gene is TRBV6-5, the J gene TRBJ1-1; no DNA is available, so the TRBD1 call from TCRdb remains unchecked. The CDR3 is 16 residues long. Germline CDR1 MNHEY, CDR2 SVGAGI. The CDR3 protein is CASSYSMLGTNTEAFF.

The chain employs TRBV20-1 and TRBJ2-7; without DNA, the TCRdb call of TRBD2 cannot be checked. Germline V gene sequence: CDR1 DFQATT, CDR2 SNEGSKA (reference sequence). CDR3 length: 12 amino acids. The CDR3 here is CSARLAGYEQYF.

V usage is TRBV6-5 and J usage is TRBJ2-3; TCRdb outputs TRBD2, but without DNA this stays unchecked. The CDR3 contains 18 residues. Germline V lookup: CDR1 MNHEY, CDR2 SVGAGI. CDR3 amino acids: CASSYSASGGAVADTQYF.

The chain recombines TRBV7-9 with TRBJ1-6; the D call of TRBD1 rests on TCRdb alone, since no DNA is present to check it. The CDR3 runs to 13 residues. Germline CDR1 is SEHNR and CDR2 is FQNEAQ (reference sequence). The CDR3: CASSFGTDVPLHF.

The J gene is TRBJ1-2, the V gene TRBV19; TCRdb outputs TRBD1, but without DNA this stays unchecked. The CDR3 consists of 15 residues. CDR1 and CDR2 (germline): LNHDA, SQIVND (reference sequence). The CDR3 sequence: CASRVGRQGASGYTF. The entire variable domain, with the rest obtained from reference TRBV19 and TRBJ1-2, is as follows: DGGITQSPKYLFRKEGQNVTLSCEQNLNHDAMYWYRQDPGQGLRLIYYSQIVNDFQKGDIAEGYSVSREKKESFPLTVTSAQKNPTAFYLCASRVGRQGASGYTFGSGTRLTVV.

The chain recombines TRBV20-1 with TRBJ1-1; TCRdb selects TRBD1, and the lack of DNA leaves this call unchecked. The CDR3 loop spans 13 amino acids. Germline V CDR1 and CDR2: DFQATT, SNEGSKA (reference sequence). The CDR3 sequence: CSATIGGVPEAFF.

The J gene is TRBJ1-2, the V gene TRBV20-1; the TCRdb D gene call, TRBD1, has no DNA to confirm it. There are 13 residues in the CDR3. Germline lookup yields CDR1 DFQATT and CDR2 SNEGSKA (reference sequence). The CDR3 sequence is CSALQGAAEGYTF.

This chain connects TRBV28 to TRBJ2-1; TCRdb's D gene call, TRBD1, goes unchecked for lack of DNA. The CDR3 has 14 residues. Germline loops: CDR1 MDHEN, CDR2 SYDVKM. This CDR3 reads CASWGALFGNEQFF.

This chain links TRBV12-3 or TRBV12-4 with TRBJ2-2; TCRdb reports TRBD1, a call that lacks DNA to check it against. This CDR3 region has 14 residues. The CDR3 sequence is CASSLDRHTGELFF.

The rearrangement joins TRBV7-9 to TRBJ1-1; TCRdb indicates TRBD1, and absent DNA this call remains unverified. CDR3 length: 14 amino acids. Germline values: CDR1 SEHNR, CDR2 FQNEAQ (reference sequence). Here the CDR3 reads CASTNTGSRTEAFF.

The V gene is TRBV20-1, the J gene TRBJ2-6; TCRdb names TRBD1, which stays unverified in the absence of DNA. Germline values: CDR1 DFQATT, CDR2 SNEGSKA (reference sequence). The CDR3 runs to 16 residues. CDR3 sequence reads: CSAPGQESSGANVLTF.

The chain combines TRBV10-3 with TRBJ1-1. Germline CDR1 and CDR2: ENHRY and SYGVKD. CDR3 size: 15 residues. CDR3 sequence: CAISEPSGRDTEAFF.

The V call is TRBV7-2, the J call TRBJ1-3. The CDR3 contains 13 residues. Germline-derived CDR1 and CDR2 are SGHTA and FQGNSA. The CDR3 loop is CASSSLPGNTIYF.

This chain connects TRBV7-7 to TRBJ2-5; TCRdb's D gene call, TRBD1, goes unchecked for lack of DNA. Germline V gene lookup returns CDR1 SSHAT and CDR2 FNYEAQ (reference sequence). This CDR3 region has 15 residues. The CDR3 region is CASSLVRGGQETQYF.

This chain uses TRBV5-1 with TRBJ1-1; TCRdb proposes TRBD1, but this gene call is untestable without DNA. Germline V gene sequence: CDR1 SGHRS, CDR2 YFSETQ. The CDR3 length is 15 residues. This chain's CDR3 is CASSPRPGGFTEAFF.

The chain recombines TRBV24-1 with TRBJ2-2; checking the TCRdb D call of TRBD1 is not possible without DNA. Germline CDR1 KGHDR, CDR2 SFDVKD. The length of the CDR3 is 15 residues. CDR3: CATSVRGAFDGELFF.

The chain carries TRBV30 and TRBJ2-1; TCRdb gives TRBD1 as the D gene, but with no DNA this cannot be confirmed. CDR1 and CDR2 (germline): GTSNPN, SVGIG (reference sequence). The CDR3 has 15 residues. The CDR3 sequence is CAWGGTGGIHNEQFF.

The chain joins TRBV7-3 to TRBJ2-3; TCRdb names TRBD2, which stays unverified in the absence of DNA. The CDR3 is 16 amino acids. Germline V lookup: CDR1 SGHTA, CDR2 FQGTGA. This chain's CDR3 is CASSPRISGSTDTQYF. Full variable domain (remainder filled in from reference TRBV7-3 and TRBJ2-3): GAGVSQTPSNKVTEKGKYVELRCDPISGHTALYWYRQSLGQGPEFLIYFQGTGAADDSGLPNDRFFAVRPEGSVSTLKIQRTERGDSAVYLCASSPRISGSTDTQYFGPGTRLTVL.

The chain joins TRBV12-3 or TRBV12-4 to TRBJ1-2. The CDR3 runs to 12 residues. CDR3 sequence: CASSVGNYGYTF.

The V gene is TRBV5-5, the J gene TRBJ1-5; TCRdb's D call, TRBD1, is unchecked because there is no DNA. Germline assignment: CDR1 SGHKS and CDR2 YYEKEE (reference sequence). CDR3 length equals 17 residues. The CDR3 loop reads CASSEQSGSLFNQPQHF.

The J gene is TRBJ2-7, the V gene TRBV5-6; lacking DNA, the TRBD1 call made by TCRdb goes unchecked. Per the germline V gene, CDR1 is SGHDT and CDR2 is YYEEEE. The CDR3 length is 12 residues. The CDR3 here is CASTRQGYEQYF.

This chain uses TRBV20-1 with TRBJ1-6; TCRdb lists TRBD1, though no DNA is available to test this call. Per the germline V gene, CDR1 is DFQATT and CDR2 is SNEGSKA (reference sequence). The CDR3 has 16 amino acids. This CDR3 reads CSARDRGKFRNSPLHF.

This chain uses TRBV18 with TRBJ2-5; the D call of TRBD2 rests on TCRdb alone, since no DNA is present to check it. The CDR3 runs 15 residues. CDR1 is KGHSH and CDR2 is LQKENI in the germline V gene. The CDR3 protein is CASSPQGLPAETQYF.

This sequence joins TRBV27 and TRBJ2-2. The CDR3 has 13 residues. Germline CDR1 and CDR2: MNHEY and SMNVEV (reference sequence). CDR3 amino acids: CASSFWVAGELFF.

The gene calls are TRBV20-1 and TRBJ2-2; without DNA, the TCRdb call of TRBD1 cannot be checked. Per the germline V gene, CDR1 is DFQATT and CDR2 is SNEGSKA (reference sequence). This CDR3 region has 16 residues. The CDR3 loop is CSARSFTGLNTGELFF.